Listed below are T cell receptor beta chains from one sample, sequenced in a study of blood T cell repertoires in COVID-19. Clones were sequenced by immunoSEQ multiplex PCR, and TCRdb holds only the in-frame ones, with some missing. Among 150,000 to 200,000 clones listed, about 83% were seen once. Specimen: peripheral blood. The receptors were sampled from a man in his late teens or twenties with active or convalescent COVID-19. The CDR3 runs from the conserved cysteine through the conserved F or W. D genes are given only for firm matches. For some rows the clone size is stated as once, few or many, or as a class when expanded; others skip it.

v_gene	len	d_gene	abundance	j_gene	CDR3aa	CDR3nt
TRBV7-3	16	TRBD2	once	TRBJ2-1	CASSSRTSSVLNEQFF	TGTGCCAGCAGCTCAAGGACTAGCTCCGTTTTGAATGAGCAGTTCTTC
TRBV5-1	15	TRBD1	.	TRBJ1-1	CASSLRTGGNTEAFF	TGCGCCAGCAGCTTAAGGACAGGAGGCAACACTGAAGCTTTCTTT
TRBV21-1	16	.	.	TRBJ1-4	CASSRQRTRGREKLFF	TGTGCCAGCAGCCGCCAGAGGACCCGCGGGCGGGAAAAACTGTTTTTT
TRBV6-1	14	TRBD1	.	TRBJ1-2	CASLSGTVLYGYTF	TGTGCCAGCCTTTCCGGGACAGTACTGTATGGCTACACCTTC
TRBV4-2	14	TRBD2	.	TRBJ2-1	CASSQAGGNNEQFF	TGTGCCAGCAGCCAAGCGGGGGGAAACAATGAGCAGTTCTTC
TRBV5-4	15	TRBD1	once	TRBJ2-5	CASSSSGQGQETQYF	TGTGCCAGCAGCTCGTCGGGACAGGGGCAAGAGACCCAGTACTTC
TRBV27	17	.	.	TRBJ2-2	CASSLSPAGFVTGELFF	TGTGCCAGCAGTTTATCCCCCGCAGGGTTCGTCACCGGGGAGCTGTTTTTT
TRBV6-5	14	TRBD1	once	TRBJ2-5	CASSYQGAGETQYF	TGTGCCAGCAGTTATCAGGGGGCTGGAGAGACCCAGTACTTC
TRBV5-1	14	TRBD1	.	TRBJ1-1	CASSLNTGGPEAFF	TGCGCCAGCAGCTTGAACACAGGGGGCCCTGAAGCTTTCTTT
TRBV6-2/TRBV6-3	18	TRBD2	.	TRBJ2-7	CASSYPTIMAGDFYEQYF	TGTGCCAGCAGTTACCCGACCATAATGGCGGGAGACTTCTACGAGCAGTACTTC
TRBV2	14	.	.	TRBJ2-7	CASSLGGPLYEQYF	TGTGCCAGCAGCCTAGGGGGTCCCCTGTACGAGCAGTACTTC
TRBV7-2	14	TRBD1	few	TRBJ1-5	CASSFQGGNQPQHF	TGTGCCAGCAGCTTCCAGGGGGGCAATCAGCCCCAGCATTTT
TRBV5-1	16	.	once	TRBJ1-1	CASSFGRPLFFTEAFF	TGCGCCAGCAGCTTTGGGCGCCCGCTCTTCTTCACTGAAGCTTTCTTT
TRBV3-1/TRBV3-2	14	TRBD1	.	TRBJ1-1	CASSTGGWNTEAFF	TGTGCCAGCAGCACAGGGGGTTGGAACACTGAAGCTTTCTTT
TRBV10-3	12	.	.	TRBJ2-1	CAISDSYNEQFF	TGTGCCATCAGTGACAGCTACAATGAGCAGTTCTTC
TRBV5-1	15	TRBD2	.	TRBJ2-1	CASRLAGGPYNEQFF	TGCGCCAGCCGACTAGCGGGGGGTCCCTACAATGAGCAGTTCTTC
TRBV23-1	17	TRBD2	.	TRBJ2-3	CASSPITSGGVTDTQYF	TGCGCCAGCAGTCCTATCACCAGCGGGGGGGTTACAGATACGCAGTATTTT
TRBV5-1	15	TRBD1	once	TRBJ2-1	CASSGGTGAYNEQFF	TGCGCCAGCAGCGGAGGGACAGGGGCTTACAATGAGCAGTTCTTC
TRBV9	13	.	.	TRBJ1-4	CASSVGGPEKLFF	TGTGCCAGCAGCGTAGGCGGGCCTGAAAAACTGTTTTTT
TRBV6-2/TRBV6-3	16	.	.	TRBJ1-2	CASSYGRGNTNYGYTF	TGTGCCAGCAGTTACGGTCGGGGGAACACCAACTATGGCTACACCTTC
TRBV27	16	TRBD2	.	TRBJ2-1	CASNLSGRTGINEQFF	TGTGCCAGCAATCTTAGCGGGAGAACGGGCATCAATGAGCAGTTCTTC
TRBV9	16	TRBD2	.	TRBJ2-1	CASSVSQRERVDEQFF	TGTGCCAGCAGCGTATCCCAGCGGGAGAGGGTGGATGAGCAGTTCTTC
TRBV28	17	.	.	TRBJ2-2	CASSPREVLPGAGELFF	TGTGCCAGCAGTCCACGAGAGGTTTTGCCGGGGGCCGGGGAGCTGTTTTTT
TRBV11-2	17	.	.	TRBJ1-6	CASSLSYGTGQDSPLHF	TGTGCCAGCAGCCTCAGTTACGGCACAGGACAAGATTCACCCCTCCACTTT
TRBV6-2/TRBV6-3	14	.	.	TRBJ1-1	CASSYSGGASQAFF	TGTGCCAGCAGTTACAGCGGGGGCGCTTCCCAAGCTTTCTTT
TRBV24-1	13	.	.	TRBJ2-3	CATSEGGADTQYF	TGTGCCACCAGTGAAGGGGGGGCAGATACGCAGTATTTT
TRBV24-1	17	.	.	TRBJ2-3	CATSDPSGTNEGDTQYF	TGTGCCACCAGTGATCCCTCCGGGACAAATGAGGGAGATACGCAGTATTTT
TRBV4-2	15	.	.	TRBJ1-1	CASSQEQGVTTEAFF	TGTGCCAGCAGCCAAGAACAAGGGGTTACCACTGAAGCTTTCTTT
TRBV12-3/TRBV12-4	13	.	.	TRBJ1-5	CASSLSGHQPQHF	TGTGCCAGCAGTTTATCTGGGCATCAGCCCCAGCATTTT
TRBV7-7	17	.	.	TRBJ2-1	CASSSRSWPWGLNEQFF	TGTGCCAGCAGCTCCCGGAGCTGGCCCTGGGGCCTCAATGAGCAGTTCTTC
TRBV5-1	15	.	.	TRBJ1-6	CASSLEDSGDSPLHF	TGCGCCAGCAGCTTGGAGGACAGCGGAGATTCACCCCTCCACTTT
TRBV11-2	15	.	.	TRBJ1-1	CASSLAGGLNTEAFF	TGTGCCAGCAGCTTAGCAGGTGGACTTAACACTGAAGCTTTCTTT
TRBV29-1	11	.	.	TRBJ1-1	CSDLQGTEAFF	TGCAGCGACCTACAGGGAACTGAAGCTTTCTTT
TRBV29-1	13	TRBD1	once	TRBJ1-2	CSVPTGYYYGYTF	TGCAGCGTCCCGACAGGGTATTACTATGGCTACACCTTC
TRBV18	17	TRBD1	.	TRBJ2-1	CASSPLVVRTGYNEQFF	TGTGCCAGCTCACCCCTTGTTGTCAGGACAGGGTACAATGAGCAGTTCTTC
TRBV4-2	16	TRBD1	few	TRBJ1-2	CASSQHVSGQGYGYTF	TGTGCCAGCAGCCAACATGTCTCCGGACAGGGGTATGGCTACACCTTC
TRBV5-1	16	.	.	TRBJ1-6	CASSPGGGSYNSPLHF	TGCGCCAGCAGCCCCGGGGGGGGTTCCTATAATTCACCCCTCCACTTT
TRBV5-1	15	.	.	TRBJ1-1	CASSLGDWGGTEAFF	TGCGCCAGCAGCTTGGGAGATTGGGGGGGCACTGAAGCTTTCTTT
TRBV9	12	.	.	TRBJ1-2	CASSLIGRGYTF	TGTGCCAGCAGCCTCATAGGGAGGGGCTACACCTTC